This T cell receptor (beta chain) was sequenced for a study of T-cell reconstitution after alpha-beta-depleted transplantation in children. The sample holds one count of this clonotype. Molecular barcoding with unique molecular identifiers was used for the TCRbeta library. TCRdb re-called the PCR reads through MiXCR, storing one row per CDR3 protein. The table has some 520,000 distinct CDR3 sequences, around a third seen once. Germline CDR1 and CDR2: MNHEY and SMNVEV (reference sequence). V lost 5 bases and J 14 bases, leaving 16 bases between the germline ends. CDR3 length: 13 residues. Sample: PBMCs from the stem cell graft donor, taken from the stem cell graft. The source of this sequence is a human donor who donated a stem cell graft to a child with aplastic anemia. The J gene is TRBJ1-6, the V gene TRBV27, with D perhaps matching TRBD1 (5 bases). CDR3 loop: CASSTSGPISLHF. The CDR3, as DNA: TGTGCCAGCAGTACTTCAGGGCCCATATCCCTCCACTTT.